The 30 T cell receptor beta chains reported below all come from one sample, sequenced in a study of regulatory T cells in long-lasting Graves disease. Time point noted: newly diagnosed GD, antithyroid drugs for less than 3 months. From RNA extracted from PBMCs, the TCR library was made. Combining iRepertoire HTBI primers with Arm-PCR of CDR3 regions, the authors built TCR beta libraries. TCRdb independently ran MiXCR on the multiplex PCR reads; one entry per CDR3 protein. The sample lists 200,000 to 250,000 distinct CDR3 sequences, about 17% occurring once. This specimen was peripheral blood mononuclear cells (PBMCs), taken at new diagnosis, from a patient treated with antithyroid drugs. These receptors were collected from a female donor with Graves disease.

This clonotype came up many times. The V call is TRBV19, the J call TRBJ1-4; D is perhaps TRBD1 (5 bases). The CDR3 spans 17 residues. V lost 6 bases and J 0 bases, leaving 17 bases between the germline ends. The germline V gene encodes CDR1 LNHDA and CDR2 SQIVND (reference sequence). CDR3 sequence: CASSPNPTQATNEKLFF. For the CDR3, the DNA is TGTGCCAGTAGCCCCAACCCCACACAGGCAACTAATGAAAAACTGTTTTTT.

This clonotype was counted ten times or more. The chain couples TRBV2 to TRBJ2-2; TRBD2 matches at 9 bases. The V gene's germline CDR1 is SNHLY and CDR2 FYNNEI. J lost 5 bases, V lost 9 bases, and 16 bases had no gene match. The CDR3 has 17 residues. The CDR3 is CASQPTVVAGGTGELFF. CDR3 DNA sequence: TGTGCCAGTCAACCGACTGTGGTTGCGGGAGGGACCGGGGAGCTGTTTTTT.

This clonotype has at least ten counts. V gene TRBV7-2 combines with J gene TRBJ2-5; D is ambiguous. Per the germline V gene, CDR1 is SGHTA and CDR2 is FQGNSA. Trimming took 1 base from V and 4 from J, leaving 10 bases between them. This CDR3 region has 14 residues. This CDR3 reads CASSLVKGIETQYF. Written as DNA, the CDR3 is TGTGCCAGCAGCTTAGTAAAGGGTATAGAGACCCAGTACTTC. The full variable domain, with the rest looked up from reference TRBV7-2 and TRBJ2-5, is GAGVSQSPSNKVTEKGKDVELRCDPISGHTALYWYRQSLGQGLEFLIYFQGNSAPDKSGLPSDRFSAERTGGSVSTLTIQRTQQEDSAVYLCASSLVKGIETQYFGPGTRLLVL.

Only a few counts were recorded for this clonotype. A much larger clone differs by one base, so this may be a read error. The chain links TRBV12-3 or TRBV12-4 to TRBJ1-2; tentatively, D is TRBD1 (5 bases). The CDR3 consists of 13 residues. The CDR3, as DNA: TGTGCCAGCAGCTCGGGGCGCACCTATGGCTTCACCTTC. The encoded protein is CASSSGRTYGFTF.

This clonotype was counted many times. The chain recombines TRBV7-8 with TRBJ2-2; D not certain. The V end was cut by 0 bases, the J end by 4 bases, with 12 bases between. The germline gives CDR1 SGHVS, CDR2 FQNEAQ. The CDR3 consists of 16 residues. Here the CDR3 reads CASSLARQRGTGELFF. CDR3 nucleotide sequence: TGTGCCAGCAGCTTAGCGCGGCAAAGAGGCACCGGGGAGCTGTTTTTT.

This clonotype was observed many times. The rearrangement uses TRBV6-1 and TRBJ2-7, with D possibly matching TRBD1 (5 bases). Germline assignment: CDR1 MNHNS and CDR2 SASEGT. Trimming removed 3 bases from V and 5 bases from J, with 14 bases in between. This CDR3 has 14 amino acids. The CDR3 sequence is CASSDMGPQHEQYF. The CDR3 nucleotides are TGTGCCAGCAGTGATATGGGGCCGCAACACGAGCAGTACTTC.

There are many counts of this clonotype. V and J are TRBV9 and TRBJ1-1, with unresolved D. Between the trimmed V and J ends, which lost 0 bases and 3 bases, there was a span of 9 bases. This CDR3 spans 14 amino acids. Germline CDR1 and CDR2: SGDLS and YYNGEE. CDR3 sequence (DNA): TGTGCCAGCAGCGTAGGGGGTTACGACACTGAAGCTTTCTTT. Translated: CASSVGGYDTEAFF.

The chain uses TRBV20-1 and TRBJ2-4; D ambiguous. The germline V and J ends were trimmed by 2 bases and 3 bases, with 5 bases remaining between them. The CDR3 covers 12 residues. Germline loops: CDR1 DFQATT, CDR2 SNEGSKA (reference sequence). CDR3 in DNA: TGCAGTGCTAGACCGAGCAAAAACATTCAGTACTTC. Translating it yields CSARPSKNIQYF.

In its sample, this clonotype was seen a few times. The CDR3 DNA follows: TGTGCCAGCAGCGTTGGACCGCTCAATCAGCCCCAGCATTTT. Its translation is CASSVGPLNQPQHF. The chain recombines TRBV5-8 with TRBJ1-5; no clear D gene. Trimming pared 4 bases from V and 3 bases from J, leaving 11 bases between. The CDR3 totals 14 residues. Germline CDR1 is SGHTS and CDR2 is YDEGEE. The variable domain in full, completed from reference TRBV5-8 and TRBJ1-5, reads EAGVTQSPTHLIKTRGQQATLRCSPISGHTSVYWYQQALGLGLQFLLWYDEGEERNRGNFPPRFSGRQFPNYSSELNVNALELEDSALYLCASSVGPLNQPQHFGDGTRLSIL.

In its sample, this clonotype was seen many times. V is TRBV20-1 and J is TRBJ1-1; tentatively, D is TRBD1 (6 bases). The germline V and J ends were trimmed by 5 bases and 5 bases, with 15 bases remaining between them. The CDR3 is 13 residues long. In germline, CDR1 is DFQATT, CDR2 SNEGSKA (reference sequence). The CDR3 here is CSAEGEGRTEAFF. In DNA, the CDR3 is TGCAGTGCTGAGGGGGAGGGTCGGACTGAAGCTTTCTTT.

At least ten counts were recorded for this clonotype. The chain links TRBV20-1 to TRBJ2-7; 9 bases are shared with TRBD2. The CDR3 has 13 amino acids. Germline V gene sequence: CDR1 DFQATT, CDR2 SNEGSKA (reference sequence). Unmatched junction bases numbered 6, after V lost 3 bases and J lost 6 bases. CDR3 region: CSASFGTSIEQYF. CDR3 in DNA: TGCAGTGCTAGTTTCGGGACTAGCATCGAGCAGTACTTC.

This clonotype was counted at least ten times. The chain has TRBV7-9 and TRBJ2-7; 8 nucleotides line up with TRBD2. Germline V gene data show CDR1 as SEHNR and CDR2 as FQNEAQ (reference sequence). With V trimmed by 4 bases and J by 5 bases, 13 bases remained unmatched. The CDR3 has 16 amino acids. The CDR3 is CASSSGSAGVRNEQYF. The CDR3, as DNA: TGTGCCAGCAGCTCAGGGTCAGCGGGAGTACGTAACGAGCAGTACTTC.

For this clonotype: With only one base between it and a far larger clone, this is likely a read error. CDR3 nucleotides: TGTGCCAGCTCACCAGAACAGGCTAGCCAAGTCTACAATGAGCAGTACTTC. This gives the protein CASSPEQASQVYNEQYF. This chain links TRBV18 with TRBJ2-7; D might be TRBD1 or TRBD2, each matching 5 bases. CDR1 and CDR2 (germline): KGHSH, LQKENI. V gave up 2 bases and J gave up 7 bases, with 24 bases separating them. The CDR3 is made up of 17 amino acids.

This clonotype has just a few counts. This chain links TRBV4-1 with TRBJ2-2; D is perhaps TRBD2 (6 bases). The CDR3 is 16 amino acids. Germline V gene lookup returns CDR1 MGHRA and CDR2 YSYEKL. Trimming took off 1 base at V and 5 bases at J, with 14 bases between the two ends. CDR3 in DNA: TGCGCCAGCAGCCAAGTTTGGGACTCCAATACCGGGGAGCTGTTTTTT. It encodes CASSQVWDSNTGELFF.

This clonotype was observed at least ten times. This sequence joins TRBV12-3 or TRBV12-4 and TRBJ2-2; TRBD2 matches 10 bases. The CDR3 contains 14 residues. J was trimmed by 5 bases and V by 7 bases; bases with no gene match: 4. The CDR3 here is CASTQTSGTGELFF. Written as DNA, the CDR3 is TGTGCCAGCACCCAGACTAGCGGGACCGGGGAGCTGTTTTTT.

This clonotype was recorded many times. The chain employs TRBV3-1 and TRBJ2-1, with TRBD2 identical over 14 bases. Trimming removed 8 bases from V and 9 bases from J; junction bases left unmatched: 15. The CDR3 runs to 17 residues. The germline gives CDR1 LGHDT, CDR2 YNNKEL (reference sequence). The CDR3 reads CASVKSAGLAGEGEQFF. CDR3 coding DNA: TGTGCCAGCGTCAAATCTGCGGGACTAGCGGGAGAGGGTGAGCAGTTCTTC.

The V gene is TRBV9, the J gene TRBJ1-2, with 11 bases that match TRBD1. Germline CDR1 reads SGDLS; CDR2 reads YYNGEE. The V gene end was trimmed by 3 bases and the J gene end by 4 bases; junction bases not matched to a gene: 5. The CDR3 loop spans 15 amino acids. Here the CDR3 DNA reads TGTGCCAGCAGCGGAGGACAGGGGGCAGGCTATGGCTACACCTTC. The encoded protein is CASSGGQGAGYGYTF.

V and J are TRBV5-6 and TRBJ2-1; 11 bases are shared with TRBD2. V shed 4 bases, J shed 6 bases, and the junction held 9 bases outside the gene matches. The CDR3 runs 16 residues. Germline values: CDR1 SGHDT, CDR2 YYEEEE. Here the CDR3 DNA reads TGTGCCAGCAGCCCTGGGGATCTAGCGGGAGGCAATGAGCAGTTCTTC. Translating gives CASSPGDLAGGNEQFF.

This clonotype was counted many times. The CDR3, as DNA: TGTGCCAGCAGGCCGGGACGATCCTACGAGCAGTACTTC. Translation: CASRPGRSYEQYF. The chain employs TRBV2 and TRBJ2-7; D could derive from TRBD1 or TRBD2 (5 bases each). Germline lookup yields CDR1 SNHLY and CDR2 FYNNEI. The CDR3 covers 13 residues. V dropped 6 bases and J dropped 1 base, with 10 bases sitting between them.

This clonotype was picked up many times. The chain uses TRBV6-2 or TRBV6-3 and TRBJ2-5; D unresolved. Germline V gene lookup returns CDR1 MNHEY and CDR2 SVGEGT. The CDR3 contains 14 residues. Trimming took 0 bases from V and 1 from J, leaving 6 bases between them. CDR3 amino acids: CASSYSISQETQYF. CDR3 bases: TGTGCCAGCAGTTACTCTATATCCCAAGAGACCCAGTACTTC.

Ten or more counts support this clonotype. The chain is built from TRBV12-3 or TRBV12-4 and TRBJ2-5, with D possibly matching TRBD2 (7 bases). Trimming stripped 6 bases from V and 5 bases from J, with 16 bases between. The CDR3 spans 14 residues. CDR3 sequence reads: CASRSSGGWETQYF. CDR3 DNA: TGTGCCAGCAGATCGTCGGGGGGCTGGGAGACCCAGTACTTC.

This clonotype occurred many times. The chain couples TRBV19 to TRBJ1-2; 9 nucleotides line up with TRBD1. Per germline, CDR1 LNHDA and CDR2 SQIVND (reference sequence). V shed 3 bases, J shed 6 bases, and the junction held 5 bases outside the gene matches. The CDR3 has 14 residues. CDR3 nucleotide sequence: TGTGCCAGTAGTATTTGGGGGACAGGGAATGGCTACACCTTC. Amino acids: CASSIWGTGNGYTF.

This clonotype occurred many times. V and J are TRBV6-5 and TRBJ1-5, with a possible D match to TRBD1 (6 bases). Germline V lookup: CDR1 MNHEY, CDR2 SVGAGI. The CDR3 loop spans 17 amino acids. Trimming removed 3 bases at V and 1 base at J, with 16 bases between. The chain's CDR3 is CASSYVNRGASNQPQHF. The CDR3 DNA sequence: TGTGCCAGCAGTTATGTAAATCGGGGGGCGAGCAATCAGCCCCAGCATTTT.

This clonotype came up many times. The chain recombines TRBV7-2 with TRBJ2-3; 8 bases are shared with TRBD2. Germline V CDR1 and CDR2: SGHTA, FQGNSA. This CDR3 region has 15 residues. Losses at the gene ends were 4 bases for V and 1 base for J; bases not matched to a gene: 4. Here the CDR3 reads CASSSLAGRTDTQYF. In DNA form, the CDR3 reads TGTGCCAGCAGCTCCTTAGCGGGGCGCACAGATACGCAGTATTTT.

Ten or more counts support this clonotype. The chain carries TRBV3-1 and TRBJ2-5, with 9 bases matching TRBD2. The germline V gene encodes CDR1 LGHDT and CDR2 YNNKEL (reference sequence). CDR3 length: 15 amino acids. V shed 4 bases and J 1 base; nucleotides not matched to a gene: 4. The CDR3, as DNA: TGTGCCAGCAGCCGAGGTAGCGGGGGCCAAGAGACCCAGTACTTC. Translated: CASSRGSGGQETQYF.

The sample holds a few counts of this clonotype. A much larger clone is a single base away; this may be a read error. This sequence joins TRBV11-3 and TRBJ1-1; TRBD1 agrees at 7 bases. J lost 6 bases, V lost 9 bases, and 10 bases had no gene match. Germline CDR1 reads SGHNT; CDR2 reads YENEEA. The CDR3 spans 13 residues. The CDR3 bases are TGTGCCAGTAACCCGGACAGGACGCCTGAAGCTTTCTTT. This codes for CASNPDRTPEAFF. Based on the CDR3 plus reference TRBV11-3 and TRBJ1-1, the full variable domain is EAGVVQSPRYKIIEKKQPVAFWCNPISGHNTLYWYLQNLGQGPELLIRYENEEAVDDSQLPKDRFSAERLKGVDSTLKIQPAELGDSAVYLCASNPDRTPEAFFGQGTRLTVV.

This clonotype came up many times. The rearrangement joins TRBV20-1 to TRBJ1-1; 9 nucleotides match TRBD1. The CDR3 contains 13 residues. V was pared by 5 bases and J by 1 base, with 2 bases of the junction left unmatched. Germline V gene data show CDR1 as DFQATT and CDR2 as SNEGSKA (reference sequence). The CDR3 region has the DNA TGCAGTGCTCAACAGGGGGCGAACACTGAAGCTTTCTTT. Protein product: CSAQQGANTEAFF.

This clonotype was detected ten times or more. The genes are TRBV7-2 and TRBJ2-1, with 9 bases identical to TRBD1. CDR3 length equals 22 residues. J was trimmed by 7 bases and V by 5 bases; bases with no gene match: 30. Germline V gene data show CDR1 as SGHTA and CDR2 as FQGNSA. The CDR3 DNA is TGTGCCAGCAGCAATGGACAGGGGAAAGGTCGAAGCGGCGGGAGACGCTTGAATGAGCAGTTCTTC. Translating gives CASSNGQGKGRSGGRRLNEQFF.

This chain uses TRBV20-1 with TRBJ1-1, with 7 bases matching TRBD1. V shed 1 base, J shed 1 base, and the junction held 9 bases outside the gene matches. The germline V gene has CDR1 DFQATT and CDR2 SNEGSKA (reference sequence). The CDR3 contains 16 residues. The CDR3 nucleotides read TGCAGTGCTAGAGTTCCCCGGACAGGATGGAACACTGAAGCTTTCTTT. Protein sequence: CSARVPRTGWNTEAFF.

This clonotype has a count of ten or more. The chain uses TRBV28 and TRBJ2-3, with unresolved D. V was trimmed by 1 base and J by 4 bases, leaving 12 bases between them. Germline loops: CDR1 MDHEN, CDR2 SYDVKM. CDR3 length: 15 residues. CDR3 nucleotides: TGTGCCAGCAGTTTATTCAGTCCCGGCCCAGATACGCAGTATTTT. Its translation: CASSLFSPGPDTQYF.